A single sample is the source of the 11 T cell receptor beta chains below, sequenced in a study of beta chain features in type 1 diabetes (dated by TCRdb to about 2018). The library was generated by the immunoSEQ multiplex PCR assay. The High Capacity cDNA Reverse Transcription Kit was used to reverse transcribe all of the isolated RNA, meaning that expressed TCRB transcripts were what got sequenced. TCRdb obtained this table from immuneACCESS and retained in-frame rearrangements with V and J assigned. These tables miss some clones; where compared with another copy, unresolved V genes account for less than half of the shortfall, and the remainder is unexplained. The sample has about half a million clones on record, about 29% of them singletons. Together, the top ten hold about 0.065% of the sample. The sequencing input was naive CD4+ T cells from blood. The sample's cell subset or site, from its label and the paper: true naive CD4+ T cells. These receptor sequences come from a man in his late teens or twenties in good health.

This clone was seen only a few times. This sequence joins TRBV11-2 and TRBJ2-7; tentatively, D is TRBD1 (5 bases). V lost 4 bases to trimming and J lost 3 bases, with 13 bases between them. The CDR3 has 14 residues. The V gene's germline CDR1 is SGHAT and CDR2 FQNNGV. The CDR3: CASSSLPGLYEQYF. The CDR3 coding sequence is TGTGCCAGCAGCTCCCTCCCAGGGCTCTACGAGCAGTACTTC. Combining the CDR3 with reference TRBV11-2 and TRBJ2-7 gives the whole variable domain EAGVAQSPRYKIIEKRQSVAFWCNPISGHATLYWYQQILGQGPKLLIQFQNNGVVDDSQLPKDRFSAERLKGVDSTLKIQPAKLEDSAVYLCASSSLPGLYEQYFGPGTRLTVT.

The CDR3 spells CASSRYGQTSYEQYF. In nucleotides, the CDR3 is TGTGCCAGCAGCCGATACGGACAGACCAGCTACGAGCAGTACTTC. V and J are TRBV27 and TRBJ2-7; possibly TRBD1 for D (6 bases). There are 15 residues in the CDR3. CDR1 is MNHEY, CDR2 SMNVEV, per germline (reference sequence). The ends were cut back, 6 bases at V and 3 bases at J, with 18 bases in the middle.

This clone was picked up a small number of times. The rearrangement uses TRBV29-1 and TRBJ2-1, with 11 bases identical to TRBD1. The ends lost 6 bases at V and 5 bases at J; junction bases unmatched: 6. The CDR3 contains 14 residues. Germline V CDR1 and CDR2: SQVTM, ANQGSEA. The CDR3 nucleotides are TGCAGCGTCCGGACAGGGGGCTATCACAATGAGCAGTTCTTC. Protein: CSVRTGGYHNEQFF.

The chain carries TRBV29-1 and TRBJ2-7; D unresolved. The CDR3 covers 12 residues. From germline, CDR1 is SQVTM and CDR2 ANQGSEA. With 4 bases removed from V and 1 base from J, the gap between germline ends came to 8 bases. The CDR3 protein is CSVVDKSYEQYF. The CDR3 region has the DNA TGCAGCGTTGTCGACAAATCCTACGAGCAGTACTTC.

The rearrangement joins TRBV19 to TRBJ1-2, with D uncertain. CDR3 size: 13 residues. Deletions cut 3 bases from V and 0 bases from J, with 5 bases between. Germline loops: CDR1 LNHDA, CDR2 SQIVND (reference sequence). The CDR3 reads CASSIRTNYGYTF. For the CDR3, the DNA is TGTGCCAGTAGTATCAGAACTAACTATGGCTACACCTTC. The full variable domain, rest sourced from reference TRBV19 and TRBJ1-2, is DGGITQSPKYLFRKEGQNVTLSCEQNLNHDAMYWYRQDPGQGLRLIYYSQIVNDFQKGDIAEGYSVSREKKESFPLTVTSAQKNPTAFYLCASSIRTNYGYTFGSGTRLTVV.

This clone was seen a few times. The chain joins TRBV28 to TRBJ2-5; 8 nucleotides line up with TRBD1. CDR3 size: 14 residues. V shed 4 bases, J shed 5 bases, and the junction held 6 bases outside the gene matches. Germline-derived CDR1 and CDR2 are MDHEN and SYDVKM. CDR3 in amino acids: CASSSRGLRETQYF. DNA of the CDR3: TGTGCCAGCAGTTCCAGGGGGCTTCGGGAGACCCAGTACTTC.

This clone was seen more than once but under ten times. This chain joins TRBV29-1 and TRBJ1-2; the D gene is possibly TRBD1 (5 bases). CDR3 size: 15 residues. The V and J ends lost 4 bases and 5 bases respectively, with 20 bases between them. Germline CDR1 SQVTM, CDR2 ANQGSEA. This CDR3 is CSVARARGEGYGYTF. CDR3 DNA sequence: TGCAGCGTTGCCCGCGCGAGGGGAGAGGGGTATGGCTACACCTTC.

The rearrangement uses TRBV11-2 and TRBJ2-1; no clear D. The CDR3 is 15 residues long. Trimming shortened V by 6 bases and J by 7 bases, and 19 bases separated the two germline ends. The V gene's germline CDR1 is SGHAT and CDR2 FQNNGV. Here the CDR3 reads CASSTVKGPRNEQFF. CDR3 nucleotides: TGTGCCAGCAGTACGGTCAAGGGCCCAAGGAATGAGCAGTTCTTC.

With respect to this clone: This same CDR3 is encoded by further DNA sequences in the sample. The chain uses TRBV7-3 and TRBJ1-1; the D is unclear. CDR1 is SGHTA and CDR2 is FQGTGA in the germline V gene. V lost 5 bases and J lost 2, with 9 bases in between. This CDR3 region has 13 residues. CDR3 DNA: TGTGCCAGCAGCCTGGGAAGAAACACTGAAGCTTTCTTT. Translated: CASSLGRNTEAFF.

Of note for this clone: Other DNA sequences in the same sample also yield this CDR3. This chain joins TRBV30 and TRBJ1-1; D gene uncertain. The ends were cut back, 0 bases at V and 0 bases at J, with 5 bases in the middle. CDR3 length equals 13 residues. Germline CDR1 is GTSNPN and CDR2 is SVGIG (reference sequence). In DNA form, the CDR3 reads TGTGCCTGGAGTGTACAAATGAACACTGAAGCTTTCTTT. It codes for CAWSVQMNTEAFF.

This chain links TRBV7-2 with TRBJ2-3; D perhaps matches TRBD1 (5 bases). Germline CDR1 is SGHTA and CDR2 is FQGNSA. V dropped 2 bases and J dropped 4 bases, with 13 bases sitting between them. The CDR3 sequence is 15 residues long. The CDR3 spells CASSLTYDSSDTQYF. The CDR3 bases are TGTGCCAGCAGCTTAACTTACGACAGTTCAGATACGCAGTATTTT.